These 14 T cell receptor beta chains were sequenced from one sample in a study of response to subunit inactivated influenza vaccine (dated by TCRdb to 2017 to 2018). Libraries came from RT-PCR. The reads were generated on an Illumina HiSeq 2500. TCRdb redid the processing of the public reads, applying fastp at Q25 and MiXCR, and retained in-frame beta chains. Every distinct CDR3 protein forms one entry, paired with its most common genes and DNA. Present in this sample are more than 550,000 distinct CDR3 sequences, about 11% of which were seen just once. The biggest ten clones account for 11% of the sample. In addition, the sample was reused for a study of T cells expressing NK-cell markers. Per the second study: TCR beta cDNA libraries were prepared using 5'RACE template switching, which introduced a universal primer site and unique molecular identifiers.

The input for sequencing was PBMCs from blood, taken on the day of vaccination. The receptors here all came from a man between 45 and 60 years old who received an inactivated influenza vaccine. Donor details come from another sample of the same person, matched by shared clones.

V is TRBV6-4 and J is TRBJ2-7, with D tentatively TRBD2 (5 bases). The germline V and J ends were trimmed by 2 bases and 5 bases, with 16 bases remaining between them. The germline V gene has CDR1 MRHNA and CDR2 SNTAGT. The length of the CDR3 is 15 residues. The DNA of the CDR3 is TGTGCCAGCAGTGACCTTAGGCTACGGACTGACGAGCAGTACTTC. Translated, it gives CASSDLRLRTDEQYF.

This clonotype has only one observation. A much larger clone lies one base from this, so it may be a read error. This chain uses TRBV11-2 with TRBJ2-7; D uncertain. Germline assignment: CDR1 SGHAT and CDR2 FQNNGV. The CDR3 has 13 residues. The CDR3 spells CSSSLGYSYEQYF. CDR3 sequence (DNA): TGTTCCAGCAGCTTGGGATACAGCTACGAGCAGTACTTC.

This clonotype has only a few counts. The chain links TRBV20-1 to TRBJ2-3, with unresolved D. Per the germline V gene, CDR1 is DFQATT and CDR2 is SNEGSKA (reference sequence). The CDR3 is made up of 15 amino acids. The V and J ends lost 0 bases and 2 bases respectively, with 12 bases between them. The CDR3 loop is CSARDLARNTDTQYF. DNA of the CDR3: TGCAGTGCTAGAGATCTCGCTAGGAACACAGATACGCAGTATTTT.

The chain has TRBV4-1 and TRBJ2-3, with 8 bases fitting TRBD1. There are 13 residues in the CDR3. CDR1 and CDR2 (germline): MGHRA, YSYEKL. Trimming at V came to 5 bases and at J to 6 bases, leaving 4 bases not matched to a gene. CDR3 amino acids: CASSVRQGDTQYF. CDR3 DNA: TGCGCCAGCAGCGTGCGACAGGGGGATACGCAGTATTTT.

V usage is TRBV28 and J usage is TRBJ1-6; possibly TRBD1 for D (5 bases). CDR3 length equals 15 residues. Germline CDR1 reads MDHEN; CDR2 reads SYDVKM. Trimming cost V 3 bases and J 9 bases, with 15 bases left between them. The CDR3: CASSLTQVDISPLHF. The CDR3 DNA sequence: TGTGCCAGCAGTTTGACACAGGTTGATATTTCACCCCTCCACTTT.

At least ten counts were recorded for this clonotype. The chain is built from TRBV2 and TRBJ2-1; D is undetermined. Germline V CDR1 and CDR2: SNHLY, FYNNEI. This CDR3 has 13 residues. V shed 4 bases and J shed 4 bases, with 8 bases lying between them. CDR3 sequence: CASSVGFYNEQFF. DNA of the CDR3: TGTGCCAGCAGTGTGGGATTTTACAATGAGCAGTTCTTC.

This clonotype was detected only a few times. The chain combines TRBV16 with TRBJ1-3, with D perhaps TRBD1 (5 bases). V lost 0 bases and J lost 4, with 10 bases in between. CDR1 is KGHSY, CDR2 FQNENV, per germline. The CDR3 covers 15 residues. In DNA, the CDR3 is TGTGCCAGCAGCCAATCTCCCGGGGCAGGAAACACCATATATTTT. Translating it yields CASSQSPGAGNTIYF.

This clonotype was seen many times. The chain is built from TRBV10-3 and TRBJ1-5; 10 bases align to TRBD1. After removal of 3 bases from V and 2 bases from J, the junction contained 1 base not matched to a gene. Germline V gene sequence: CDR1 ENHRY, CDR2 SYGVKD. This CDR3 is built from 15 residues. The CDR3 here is CAISDGQGGNQPQHF. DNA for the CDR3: TGTGCCATCAGTGACGGACAGGGGGGCAATCAGCCCCAGCATTTT.

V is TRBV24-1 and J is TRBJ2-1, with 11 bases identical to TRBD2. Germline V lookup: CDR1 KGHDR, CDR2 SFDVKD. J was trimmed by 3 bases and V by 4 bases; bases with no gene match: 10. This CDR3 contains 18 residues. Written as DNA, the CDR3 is TGTGCCACCAGTGACCCTCTTACCGGGACTAGCGGCTACAATGAGCAGTTCTTC. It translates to CATSDPLTGTSGYNEQFF.

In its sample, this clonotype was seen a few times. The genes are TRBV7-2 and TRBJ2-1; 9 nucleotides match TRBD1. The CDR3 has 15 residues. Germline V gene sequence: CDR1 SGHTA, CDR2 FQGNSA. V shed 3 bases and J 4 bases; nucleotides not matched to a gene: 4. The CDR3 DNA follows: TGTGCCAGCAGCTTGAACAGGGGGCCTTACAATGAGCAGTTCTTC. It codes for CASSLNRGPYNEQFF.

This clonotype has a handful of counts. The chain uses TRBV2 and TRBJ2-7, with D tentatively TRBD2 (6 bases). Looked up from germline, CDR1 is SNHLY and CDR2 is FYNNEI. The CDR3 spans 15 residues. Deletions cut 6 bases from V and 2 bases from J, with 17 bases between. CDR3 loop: CASSPWGLSPYEQYF. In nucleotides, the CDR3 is TGTGCCAGCAGCCCATGGGGACTTTCTCCCTACGAGCAGTACTTC. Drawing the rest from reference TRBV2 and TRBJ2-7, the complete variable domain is EPEVTQTPSHQVTQMGQEVILRCVPISNHLYFYWYRQILGQKVEFLVSFYNNEISEKSEIFDDQFSVERPDGSNFTLKIRSTKLEDSAMYFCASSPWGLSPYEQYFGPGTRLTVT.

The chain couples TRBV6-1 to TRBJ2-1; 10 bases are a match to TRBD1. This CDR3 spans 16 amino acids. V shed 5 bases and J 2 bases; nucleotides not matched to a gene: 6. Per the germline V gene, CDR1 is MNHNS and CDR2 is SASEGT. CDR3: CASSLTGTGAYNEQFF. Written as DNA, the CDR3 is TGTGCCAGCAGTCTGACCGGGACAGGGGCCTACAATGAGCAGTTCTTC.

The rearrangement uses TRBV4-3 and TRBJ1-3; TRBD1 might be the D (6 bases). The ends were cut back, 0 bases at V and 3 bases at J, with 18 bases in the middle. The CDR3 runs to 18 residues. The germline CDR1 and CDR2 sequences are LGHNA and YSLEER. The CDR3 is CASSQEGAGIANGNTIYF. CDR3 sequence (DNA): TGCGCCAGCAGCCAAGAGGGGGCAGGTATTGCGAATGGAAACACCATATATTTT.

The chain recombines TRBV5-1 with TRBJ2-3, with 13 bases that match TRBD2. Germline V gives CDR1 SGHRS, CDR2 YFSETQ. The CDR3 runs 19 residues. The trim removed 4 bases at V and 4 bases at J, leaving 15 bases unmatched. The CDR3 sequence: CASSRTGRLAGGRADTQYF. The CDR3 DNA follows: TGCGCCAGCAGCCGGACAGGCCGACTAGCGGGGGGCCGCGCAGATACGCAGTATTTT.